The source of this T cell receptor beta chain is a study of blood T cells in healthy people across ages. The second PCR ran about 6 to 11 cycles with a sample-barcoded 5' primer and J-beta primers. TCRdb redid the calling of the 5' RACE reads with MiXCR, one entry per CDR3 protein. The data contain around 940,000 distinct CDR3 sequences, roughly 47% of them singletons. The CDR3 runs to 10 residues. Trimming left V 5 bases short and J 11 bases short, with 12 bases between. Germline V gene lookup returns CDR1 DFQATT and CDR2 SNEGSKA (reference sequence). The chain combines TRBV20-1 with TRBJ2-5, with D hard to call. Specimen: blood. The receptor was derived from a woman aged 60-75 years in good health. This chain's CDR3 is CSAAYNEQYF. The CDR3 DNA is TGCAGTGCTGCGTACAATGAGCAGTACTTC.